The 16 T cell receptor beta chains below were found in one sample sequenced in a study of blood T cell repertoires in COVID-19. Clones were sequenced by immunoSEQ multiplex PCR, and TCRdb holds only the in-frame ones, with some missing. The sample lists some 75,000 clones, around 80% occurring once. Sequencing was performed on peripheral blood. These receptor sequences come from a man in his fifties or sixties with COVID-19, enrolled during active disease.

The gene calls are TRBV6-5 and TRBJ2-7; D ambiguous. The CDR3 is 13 amino acids. CDR1 is MNHEY and CDR2 is SVGAGI in the germline V gene. Trimming left V 8 bases short and J 0 bases short, with 11 bases between. The CDR3 sequence is CASRTAASYEQYF. The CDR3 nucleotides are TGTGCCAGCCGAACGGCGGCCTCCTACGAGCAGTACTTC.

The J gene is TRBJ2-4, the V gene TRBV3-1 (or the pseudogene TRBV3-2), with 13 nucleotides matching TRBD2. Losses at the gene ends were 5 bases for V and 4 bases for J; bases not matched to a gene: 11. CDR1 is LGHDT, CDR2 YNNKEL, per germline (reference sequence). The CDR3 length is 18 residues. The DNA for the CDR3 is TGTGCCAGCAGCTACGGACTAGCGGGAGTAGGGGGAAAAAACATTCAGTACTTC. Protein sequence: CASSYGLAGVGGKNIQYF.

The V and J genes are TRBV4-1 and TRBJ2-2; the match to TRBD2 covers 8 bases. The germline gives CDR1 MGHRA, CDR2 YSYEKL. This CDR3 comprises 17 residues. V was pared by 1 base and J by 2 bases, with 6 bases of the junction left unmatched. The CDR3 DNA follows: TGCGCCAGCAGCCAAGTACTCGCGGGAGGCAACACCGGGGAGCTGTTTTTT. It codes for CASSQVLAGGNTGELFF.

This chain uses TRBV19 with TRBJ2-1, with TRBD1 matching over 8 bases. Germline V gives CDR1 LNHDA, CDR2 SQIVND (reference sequence). The CDR3 totals 14 residues. J was trimmed by 9 bases and V by 4 bases; bases with no gene match: 8. The CDR3 nucleotides are TGTGCCAGTAGTACACGGGACAGGAGCGGTGAGCAGTTCTTC. This gives the protein CASSTRDRSGEQFF.

The chain joins TRBV11-2 to TRBJ1-6; 8 bases line up with TRBD1. Germline V lookup: CDR1 SGHAT, CDR2 FQNNGV. V was pared by 6 bases and J by 7 bases, with 14 bases of the junction left unmatched. CDR3 length equals 17 residues. The DNA for the CDR3 is TGTGCCAGCAGTCCCATCGGGACAGGCTTTAGGAATTCACCCCTCCACTTT. This gives the protein CASSPIGTGFRNSPLHF. Together with reference TRBV11-2 and TRBJ1-6, the CDR3 gives the full variable domain: EAGVAQSPRYKIIEKRQSVAFWCNPISGHATLYWYQQILGQGPKLLIQFQNNGVVDDSQLPKDRFSAERLKGVDSTLKIQPAKLEDSAVYLCASSPIGTGFRNSPLHFGNGTRLTVT.

J is TRBJ1-1 and V is TRBV28; weak D call: TRBD1 (5 bases). V lost 4 bases to trimming and J lost 6 bases, with 18 bases between them. Germline CDR1 is MDHEN and CDR2 is SYDVKM. The length of the CDR3 is 15 residues. The CDR3 is CASSSPGTLSSEAFF. DNA of the CDR3: TGTGCCAGCAGTTCACCCGGGACTCTTAGTTCTGAAGCTTTCTTT.

The V call is TRBV18, the J call TRBJ2-3, with D possibly TRBD2 on 5 matching bases. CDR3 length equals 18 residues. V was shortened by 6 bases and J by 6 bases, with 28 bases between the two germline ends. CDR1 and CDR2 from the germline V gene are KGHSH and LQKENI. This chain's CDR3 is CASSQSGPTTSGWDTQYF. CDR3 sequence (DNA): TGTGCCAGCTCGCAGTCCGGGCCTACTACGTCGGGGTGGGATACGCAGTATTTT.

The chain links TRBV20-1 to TRBJ2-3, with 8 bases fitting TRBD1. V shed 5 bases, J shed 12 bases, and the junction held 7 bases outside the gene matches. From germline, CDR1 is DFQATT and CDR2 SNEGSKA (reference sequence). This CDR3 spans 11 amino acids. In nucleotides, the CDR3 is TGCAGTGCTTCGACAGGGGCCTATCAGTATTTT. This gives the protein CSASTGAYQYF.

This chain joins TRBV4-1 and TRBJ1-2; D call uncertain. This CDR3 is 13 amino acids long. Looked up from germline, CDR1 is MGHRA and CDR2 is YSYEKL. Trimming pared 3 bases from V and 4 bases from J, leaving 9 bases between. In DNA form, the CDR3 reads TGCGCCAGCAGCCAGGTGACTGGCTATGGCTACACCTTC. It yields the protein CASSQVTGYGYTF.

The chain couples TRBV2 to TRBJ2-3; 12 nucleotides agree with TRBD1. Germline V gene sequence: CDR1 SNHLY, CDR2 FYNNEI. With 6 bases clipped from V and 8 bases from J, the junction kept 9 bases outside the gene matches. The CDR3 runs to 15 residues. This chain's CDR3 is CASRRGQGAAVTQYF. CDR3 in DNA: TGTGCCAGCAGGCGGGGACAGGGGGCGGCCGTTACGCAGTATTTT.

V is TRBV28 and J is TRBJ1-1; TRBD1 might be the D (5 bases). This CDR3 contains 12 residues. V lost 6 bases, J lost 10 bases, and 15 bases lay in between. Germline V gene data show CDR1 as MDHEN and CDR2 as SYDVKM. Here the CDR3 DNA reads TGTGCCAGCAGCCTTGACATCAGGGTAGCTTTCTTT. As protein: CASSLDIRVAFF. The full variable domain, with the rest looked up from reference TRBV28 and TRBJ1-1, is DVKVTQSSRYLVKRTGEKVFLECVQDMDHENMFWYRQDPGLGLRLIYFSYDVKMKEKGDIPEGYSVSREKKERFSLILESASTNQTSMYLCASSLDIRVAFFGQGTRLTVV.

CDR3 sequence reads: CASGAATNEKLFF. The CDR3 coding sequence is TGTGCCAGCGGGGCAGCAACTAATGAAAAACTGTTTTTT. The genes are TRBV25-1 and TRBJ1-4, with D possibly TRBD1 on 5 matching bases. Per germline, CDR1 MGHDK and CDR2 SYGVNS. V shed 8 bases and J shed 0 bases, with 7 bases lying between them. There are 13 residues in the CDR3.

The chain joins TRBV29-1 to TRBJ2-3, with a tentative D call TRBD2 (5 bases). Trimming removed 5 bases from V and 6 bases from J, with 18 bases in between. CDR3 size: 14 residues. From germline, CDR1 is SQVTM and CDR2 ANQGSEA. Here the CDR3 reads CSVSERNSGDTQYF. CDR3 bases: TGCAGCGTTAGCGAGCGGAACAGTGGTGATACGCAGTATTTT.

The V call is TRBV18, the J call TRBJ2-7; 7 bases agree with TRBD1. This CDR3 spans 15 amino acids. CDR1 and CDR2 (germline): KGHSH, LQKENI. J gave up 7 bases and V 2 bases, and 11 bases lay outside the gene matches. The CDR3 loop reads CASSPARRQGDEQYF. The CDR3 region has the DNA TGTGCCAGCTCACCAGCTCGAAGACAGGGAGATGAGCAGTACTTC.

The rearrangement links TRBV4-1 to TRBJ1-1; 7 nucleotides line up with TRBD1. In germline, CDR1 is MGHRA, CDR2 YSYEKL. V trimming: 6 bases; J trimming: 4 bases; junction bases outside the gene matches: 2. The CDR3 runs to 12 residues. The DNA for the CDR3 is TGCGCCAGCAGGGAGGGGGCCACTGAAGCTTTCTTT. Residues: CASREGATEAFF.

The chain combines TRBV9 with TRBJ2-1; 10 bases are a match to TRBD2. Trimming at V came to 0 bases and at J to 5 bases, leaving 5 bases not matched to a gene. Germline V gives CDR1 SGDLS, CDR2 YYNGEE. The CDR3 loop spans 16 amino acids. The CDR3 sequence: CASSVASLAGNNEQFF. For the CDR3, the DNA is TGTGCCAGCAGCGTAGCTTCACTAGCGGGGAACAATGAGCAGTTCTTC.